The T cell receptor beta chain described here comes from a study of blood T cell repertoires in COVID-19. Sequencing was performed with immunoSEQ multiplex PCR; in TCRdb, only in-frame clones are kept and a portion is missing. Of about 310,000 clones in the sample, around 86% are singletons; the top ten hold 1%. The CDR3 is made up of 16 amino acids. From germline, CDR1 is WNHNN and CDR2 SYGVQD (reference sequence). V was clipped by 3 bases and J by 2 bases, with 14 bases between them. Sequenced: peripheral blood. This receptor was identified in a man aged 50 to 60 with active or convalescent COVID-19. The chain is built from TRBV10-1 and TRBJ1-5; D may be TRBD1 (6 bases). This chain's CDR3 is CASSDKGVDGNQPQHF. The DNA of the CDR3 is TGCGCCAGCAGTGATAAGGGGGTGGATGGCAATCAGCCCCAGCATTTT.